The T cell receptor (beta chain) under discussion was sequenced for a study of early T cells in non-severe SARS-CoV-2 infection. Turning to the study itself: The chains were unpaired, and the sequenced material was bulk RNA from unsorted whole blood.

TCRdb ran MiXCR on the 5' RACE reads and lists one entry per CDR3 protein. The table has 65,000 to 75,000 distinct CDR3 sequences, roughly 12% seen once. This CDR3 is 13 amino acids long. Trimming shortened V by 4 bases and J by 5 bases, and 12 bases separated the two germline ends. CDR1 and CDR2 (germline): SGHRS, YFSETQ. Findings of the study overall: Lookups in VDJdb leaned toward anti-spike CD8 responses and missed private and CD4 specificities.

About this clonotype itself: Its antigen is as yet unknown.

Material for sequencing was whole blood. The sequence derives from an adult who was a healthcare worker with PCR-confirmed SARS-CoV-2 infection or an uninfected control (not recorded which). This rearrangement joins TRBV5-1 to TRBJ1-1, with D possibly TRBD1 on 6 matching bases. The CDR3 nucleotides are TGCGCCAGCAGCGTGGACAGAGATACTGAAGCTTTCTTT. It specifies CASSVDRDTEAFF. Complete variable domain (other parts from reference TRBV5-1 and TRBJ1-1): KAGVTQTPRYLIKTRGQQVTLSCSPISGHRSVSWYQQTPGQGLQFLFEYFSETQRNKGNFPGRFSGRQFSNSRSEMNVSTLELGDSALYLCASSVDRDTEAFFGQGTRLTVV.